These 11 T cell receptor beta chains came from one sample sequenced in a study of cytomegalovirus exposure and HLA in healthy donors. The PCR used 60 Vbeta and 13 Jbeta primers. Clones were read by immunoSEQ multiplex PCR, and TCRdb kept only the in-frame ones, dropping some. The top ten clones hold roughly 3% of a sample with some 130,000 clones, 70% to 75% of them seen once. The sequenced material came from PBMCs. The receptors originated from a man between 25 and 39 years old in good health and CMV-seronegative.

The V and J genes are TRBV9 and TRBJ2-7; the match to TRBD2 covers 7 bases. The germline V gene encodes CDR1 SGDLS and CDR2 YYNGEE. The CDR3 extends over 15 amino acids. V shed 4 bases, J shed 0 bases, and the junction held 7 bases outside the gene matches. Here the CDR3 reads CASSPSGESSYEQYF. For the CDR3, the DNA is TGTGCCAGCAGCCCCAGCGGGGAGTCCTCCTACGAGCAGTACTTC.

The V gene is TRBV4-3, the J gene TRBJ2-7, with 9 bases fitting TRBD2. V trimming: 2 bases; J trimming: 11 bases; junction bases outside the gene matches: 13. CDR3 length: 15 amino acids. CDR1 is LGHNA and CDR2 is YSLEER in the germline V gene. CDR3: CASSQNRGSGSMEYF. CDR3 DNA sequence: TGCGCCAGCAGCCAAAACAGGGGTAGCGGGAGTATGGAGTACTTC.

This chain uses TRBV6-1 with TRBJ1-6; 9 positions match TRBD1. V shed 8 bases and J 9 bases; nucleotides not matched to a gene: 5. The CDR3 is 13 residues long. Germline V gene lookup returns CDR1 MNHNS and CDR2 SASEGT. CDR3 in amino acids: CASFRDRVSPLHF. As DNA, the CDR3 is TGTGCCAGCTTCCGGGACAGGGTTTCACCCCTCCACTTT.

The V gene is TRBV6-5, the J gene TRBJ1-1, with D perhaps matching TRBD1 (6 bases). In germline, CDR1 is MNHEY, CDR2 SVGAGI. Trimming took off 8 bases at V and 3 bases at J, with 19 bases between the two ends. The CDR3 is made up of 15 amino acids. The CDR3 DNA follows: TGTGCCAGCGGAAATTGGGGGGGCGAGCACACTGAAGCTTTCTTT. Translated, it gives CASGNWGGEHTEAFF.

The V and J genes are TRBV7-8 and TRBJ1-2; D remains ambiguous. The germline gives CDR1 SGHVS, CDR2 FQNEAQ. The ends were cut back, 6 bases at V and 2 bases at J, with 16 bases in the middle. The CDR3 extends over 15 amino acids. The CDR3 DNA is TGTGCCAGCAGAGAGGGTGGGGTCGGGAACTATGGCTACACCTTC. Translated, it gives CASREGGVGNYGYTF.

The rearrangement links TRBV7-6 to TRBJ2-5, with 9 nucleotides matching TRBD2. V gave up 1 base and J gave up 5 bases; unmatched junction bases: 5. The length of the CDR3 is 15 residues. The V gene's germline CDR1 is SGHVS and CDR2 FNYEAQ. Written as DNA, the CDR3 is TGTGCCAGCAGCTTAGGGGCTAGCGGGGTTGAGACCCAGTACTTC. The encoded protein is CASSLGASGVETQYF.

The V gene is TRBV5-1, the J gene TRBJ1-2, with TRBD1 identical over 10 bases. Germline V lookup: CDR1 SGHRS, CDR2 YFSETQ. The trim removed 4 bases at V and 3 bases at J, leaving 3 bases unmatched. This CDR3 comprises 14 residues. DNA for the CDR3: TGCGCCAGCAGCACCGGACAGGGGGACTATGGCTACACCTTC. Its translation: CASSTGQGDYGYTF.

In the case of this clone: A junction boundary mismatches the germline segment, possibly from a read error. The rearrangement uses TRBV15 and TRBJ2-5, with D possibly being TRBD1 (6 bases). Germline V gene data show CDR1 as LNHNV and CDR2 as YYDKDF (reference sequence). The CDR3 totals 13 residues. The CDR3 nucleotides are TGTGCCACCAGCGGAGACCAACAGGGTGCCCAGTACTTC. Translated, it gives CATSGDQQGAQYF.

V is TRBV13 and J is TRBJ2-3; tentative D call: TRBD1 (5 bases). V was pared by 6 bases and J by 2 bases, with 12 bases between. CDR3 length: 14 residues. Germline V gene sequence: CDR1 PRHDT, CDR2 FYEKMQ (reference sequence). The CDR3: CASRGQGNTDTQYF. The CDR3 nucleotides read TGTGCCAGCAGGGGGCAGGGAAACACAGATACGCAGTATTTT. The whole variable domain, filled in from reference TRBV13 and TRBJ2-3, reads AAGVIQSPRHLIKEKRETATLKCYPIPRHDTVYWYQQGPGQDPQFLISFYEKMQSDKGSIPDRFSAQQFSDYHSELNMSSLELGDSALYFCASRGQGNTDTQYFGPGTRLTVL.

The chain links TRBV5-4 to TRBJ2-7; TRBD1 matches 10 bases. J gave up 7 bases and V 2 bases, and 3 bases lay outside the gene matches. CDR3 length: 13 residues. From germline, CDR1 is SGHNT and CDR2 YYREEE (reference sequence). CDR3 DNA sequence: TGTGCCAGCAGCTTCGGGACAGGGGAGGAGCAGTACTTC. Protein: CASSFGTGEEQYF.

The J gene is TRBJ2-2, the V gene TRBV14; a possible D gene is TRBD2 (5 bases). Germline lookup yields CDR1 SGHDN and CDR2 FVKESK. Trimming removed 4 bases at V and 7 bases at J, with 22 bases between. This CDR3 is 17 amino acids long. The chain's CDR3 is CASSRTTSVSFGGELFF. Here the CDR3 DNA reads TGTGCCAGCAGCCGTACTACTAGTGTGAGTTTCGGCGGGGAGCTGTTTTTT.